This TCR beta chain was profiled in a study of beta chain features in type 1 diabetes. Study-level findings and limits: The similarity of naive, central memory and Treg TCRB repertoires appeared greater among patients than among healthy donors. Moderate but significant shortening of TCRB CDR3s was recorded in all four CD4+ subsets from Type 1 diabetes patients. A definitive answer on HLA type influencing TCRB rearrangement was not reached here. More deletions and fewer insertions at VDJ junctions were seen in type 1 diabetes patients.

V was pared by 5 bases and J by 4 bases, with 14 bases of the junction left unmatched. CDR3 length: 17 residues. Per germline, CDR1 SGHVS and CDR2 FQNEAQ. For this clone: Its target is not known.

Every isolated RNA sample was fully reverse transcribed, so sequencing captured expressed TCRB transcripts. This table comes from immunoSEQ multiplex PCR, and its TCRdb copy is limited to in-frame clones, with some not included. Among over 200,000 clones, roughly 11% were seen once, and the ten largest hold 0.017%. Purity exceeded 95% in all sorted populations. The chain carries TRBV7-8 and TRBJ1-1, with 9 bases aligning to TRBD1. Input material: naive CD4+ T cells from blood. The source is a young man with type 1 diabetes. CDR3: CASSLRTGAAFGTEAFF. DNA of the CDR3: TGTGCCAGCAGCCTTCGGACAGGGGCGGCTTTTGGCACTGAAGCTTTCTTT.